This entry is about one T cell receptor (beta chain). This sample is drawn from a study of siplizumab effects on memory and regulatory T cells. TCRdb's table, derived via immunoSEQ multiplex PCR, lists solely in-frame clones and lacks some. The data show fewer than 130,000 clones, with roughly 92% seen just once and approximately 1.3% held by the top ten. Source material: CD4+ T cells sorted from blood. The TCR sequence derives from a human donor in good health.

The CDR3, as DNA: TGTGCCAGTAGTAAGTCAGCTAACTATGGCTACACCTTC. Protein: CASSKSANYGYTF. This rearrangement joins TRBV19 to TRBJ1-2; no firm D call. The germline V gene has CDR1 LNHDA and CDR2 SQIVND (reference sequence). Trimming removed 4 bases at V and 0 bases at J, with 6 bases between. The CDR3 totals 13 residues.